Shown below are 3 T cell receptor beta chains from a single sample sequenced in a study of blood T cells in healthy people across ages. It was with a sample-barcoded 5' primer and a J-beta primer mix that a second PCR of roughly 7 to 11 cycles was run. Each CDR3 protein is one row after TCRdb ran MiXCR on the 5' RACE reads. Among about 1.5 million distinct CDR3 sequences listed, about 42% were seen once. Sequencing was carried out using blood. Every receptor here comes from a woman between 18 and 30 years old in good health.

Only a few counts were recorded for this clonotype. The chain couples TRBV20-1 to TRBJ1-5; D call uncertain. The CDR3 runs 12 residues. The V gene's germline CDR1 is DFQATT and CDR2 SNEGSKA (reference sequence). Deletions cut 3 bases from V and 4 bases from J, with 7 bases between. The CDR3 region is CSARRLNQPQHF. CDR3 nucleotide sequence: TGCAGTGCTAGGAGACTTAATCAGCCCCAGCATTTT.

The chain links TRBV7-9 to TRBJ1-1; D gene unclear. Between the trimmed V and J ends, which lost 11 bases and 1 base, there was a span of 17 bases. The length of the CDR3 is 14 residues. Germline assignment: CDR1 SEHNR and CDR2 FQNEAQ (reference sequence). The DNA of the CDR3 is TGTGCCGGACGGGTTGTGAACAGGAACACTGAAGCTTTCTTT. Translating gives CAGRVVNRNTEAFF.

The chain combines TRBV11-2 with TRBJ1-5; D is possibly TRBD1 (6 bases). Trimming removed 0 bases from V and 0 bases from J, with 9 bases in between. This CDR3 region has 16 residues. Germline assignment: CDR1 SGHAT and CDR2 FQNNGV. The CDR3 nucleotides read TGTGCCAGCAGCTTAGAAGGGGGGGTTAGCAATCAGCCCCAGCATTTT. Its protein is CASSLEGGVSNQPQHF.